The 2 T cell receptor beta chains listed next were all sequenced from one sample in a study of PD-L1 blockade in urothelial cancer. Profiling relied on immunoSEQ multiplex PCR, and the TCRdb table lists in-frame clones only, not all of them. This table holds about 95,000 clones, about nine tenths found once. Indicated time point: pretreatment peripheral blood. The specimen comprised PBMCs, sampled around atezolizumab (anti-PD-L1) treatment. These receptors all come from a man in his sixties with urothelial cancer.

This clone was detected only a few times. The chain carries TRBV9 and TRBJ2-7; maybe TRBD1 (7 bases). This CDR3 has 17 residues. V gave up 3 bases and J gave up 2 bases, with 21 bases separating them. The germline CDR1 and CDR2 sequences are SGDLS and YYNGEE. CDR3 bases: TGTGCCAGCAGCGCGGGGGCCGTGACAGGGATCCCCTACGAGCAGTACTTC. It specifies CASSAGAVTGIPYEQYF. Full variable domain (outside the CDR3, taken from reference TRBV9 and TRBJ2-7): DSGVTQTPKHLITATGQRVTLRCSPRSGDLSVYWYQQSLDQGLQFLIQYYNGEERAKGNILERFSAQQFPDLHSELNLSSLELGDSALYFCASSAGAVTGIPYEQYFGPGTRLTVT.

The chain recombines TRBV5-1 with TRBJ2-7; D perhaps matches TRBD2 (6 bases). The length of the CDR3 is 12 residues. The ends were cut back, 5 bases at V and 6 bases at J, with 12 bases in the middle. CDR1 and CDR2 from the germline V gene are SGHRS and YFSETQ. DNA of the CDR3: TGCGCCAGCAGTAGCGGAGAGGGCGAGCAGTACTTC. Encoded protein: CASSSGEGEQYF.